Below, 9 T cell receptor beta chains from the same sample are listed, as sequenced in a study of cytomegalovirus exposure and HLA in healthy donors. With 60 Vbeta and 13 Jbeta primers, the PCR was carried out. Method: immunoSEQ multiplex PCR; TCRdb's copy keeps in-frame clones and lacks some. In the table there are 150,000 to 200,000 clones, 71% of which are singletons. Sequences were obtained from PBMCs. These receptors originate from a girl aged 5 to 17 in good health and CMV-seronegative.

The J gene is TRBJ2-5, the V gene TRBV25-1; 7 nucleotides align to TRBD1. Per the germline V gene, CDR1 is MGHDK and CDR2 is SYGVNS. The V segment lost 2 bases and the J segment 4 bases; nucleotides outside the gene matches: 4. The CDR3 length is 14 residues. The CDR3 here is CASSETNRGETQYF. The CDR3 DNA sequence: TGTGCCAGCAGTGAAACTAACAGGGGAGAGACCCAGTACTTC.

The chain employs TRBV21-1 and TRBJ1-6; TRBD1 is taken as the D call from the table, unchecked against the DNA. TRBV21-1 is a listed pseudogene. The CDR3 runs to 14 residues. The CDR3 sequence is CASSEVVQDSPLHF. The CDR3 DNA reads TGTGCCAGCAGCGAAGTGGTACAGGATTCACCCCTCCACTTT.

The genes are TRBV5-6 and TRBJ1-5, with unresolved D. Germline loops: CDR1 SGHDT, CDR2 YYEEEE. There are 15 residues in the CDR3. V was pared by 3 bases and J by 4 bases, with 14 bases between. CDR3 region: CASSSSGPSNQPQHF. The CDR3, as DNA: TGTGCCAGCAGCTCCAGCGGGCCGTCAAATCAGCCCCAGCATTTT.

The chain uses TRBV20-1 and TRBJ1-2; perhaps TRBD1 as D (6 bases). Germline CDR1 DFQATT, CDR2 SNEGSKA (reference sequence). The CDR3 totals 11 residues. The CDR3 loop reads CSWNRVEGYTF. Written as DNA, the CDR3 is TGCAGCTGGAACAGGGTGGAAGGCTACACCTTC.

This rearrangement joins TRBV4-2 to TRBJ1-2, with 8 positions matching TRBD1. V lost 6 bases, J lost 7 bases, and 13 bases stayed unmatched. CDR1 and CDR2 (germline): LGHNA, YNFKEQ. This CDR3 region has 15 residues. Here the CDR3 DNA reads TGTGCCAGCAGTCATAAAACAGGGGGGCTGTTTGGCTACACCTTC. Translation gives CASSHKTGGLFGYTF.

The chain combines TRBV9 with TRBJ2-3; 7 positions agree with TRBD1. Germline V gives CDR1 SGDLS, CDR2 YYNGEE. Trimming cost V 4 bases and J 0 bases; bases outside gene matches: 11. The CDR3 covers 17 residues. The CDR3 coding sequence is TGTGCCAGCAGCCTAGGACAGGCCCAGCCTAGCACAGATACGCAGTATTTT. It encodes CASSLGQAQPSTDTQYF. The full variable domain, with the rest looked up from reference TRBV9 and TRBJ2-3, is DSGVTQTPKHLITATGQRVTLRCSPRSGDLSVYWYQQSLDQGLQFLIQYYNGEERAKGNILERFSAQQFPDLHSELNLSSLELGDSALYFCASSLGQAQPSTDTQYFGPGTRLTVL.

The J gene is TRBJ1-2, the V gene TRBV30, with D possibly matching TRBD1 (6 bases). This CDR3 has 14 residues. In germline, CDR1 is GTSNPN, CDR2 SVGIG (reference sequence). The germline V and J ends were trimmed by 2 bases and 6 bases, with 16 bases remaining between them. The CDR3 reads CAWSFSRTANGYTF. CDR3 DNA: TGTGCCTGGAGTTTCTCCCGGACAGCTAATGGCTACACCTTC.

The chain recombines TRBV6-5 with TRBJ1-3; D not resolved. Trimming took 7 bases from V and 8 from J, leaving 15 bases between them. Germline V CDR1 and CDR2: MNHEY, SVGAGI. This CDR3 has 13 residues. CDR3 sequence (DNA): TGTGCCAGCACCCCCGACTGGAGAGACACCATATATTTT. Residues: CASTPDWRDTIYF.

The rearrangement uses TRBV7-8 and TRBJ1-5; 7 nucleotides match TRBD1. CDR3 length: 13 amino acids. The V segment lost 5 bases and the J segment 5 bases; nucleotides outside the gene matches: 3. CDR1 is SGHVS and CDR2 is FQNEAQ in the germline V gene. CDR3 amino acids: CASSNRGYQPQHF. The CDR3 DNA reads TGTGCCAGCAGCAACAGGGGCTATCAGCCCCAGCATTTT.